The next 15 T cell receptor beta chains were all read from a single sample in a study of cytomegalovirus exposure and HLA in healthy donors. Researchers ran the PCR with 60 Vbeta and 13 Jbeta primers. TCRdb keeps only in-frame clones here, not all; method: immunoSEQ multiplex PCR. This table has about 180,000 clones, around 80% appearing once. The sequenced sample consisted of PBMCs. These receptor sequences come from a woman in her forties in good health and CMV-seronegative.

The rearrangement uses TRBV28 and TRBJ1-3, with TRBD1 matching over 7 bases. After removal of 6 bases from V and 3 bases from J, the junction contained 5 bases not matched to a gene. This CDR3 contains 14 residues. CDR1 and CDR2 (germline): MDHEN, SYDVKM. In nucleotides, the CDR3 is TGTGCCAGCAGCCTTGACAGGGATGGAAACACCATATATTTT. As protein: CASSLDRDGNTIYF.

The chain combines TRBV18 with TRBJ2-1, with TRBD1 as a possible D gene (5 bases). Germline V gene data show CDR1 as KGHSH and CDR2 as LQKENI. The V end lost 3 bases, the J end lost 0 bases, and 18 bases lay between the germline ends. The CDR3 contains 18 residues. CDR3 sequence: CASSPQPMGPLSYNEQFF. Written as DNA, the CDR3 is TGTGCCAGCTCACCCCAGCCCATGGGGCCACTCTCCTACAATGAGCAGTTCTTC.

This clone was recorded only once. This chain uses TRBV18 with TRBJ1-1, with TRBD1 identical over 8 bases. Germline V gene sequence: CDR1 KGHSH, CDR2 LQKENI. The CDR3 is made up of 15 amino acids. V shed 3 bases and J 1 base; nucleotides not matched to a gene: 4. The CDR3 DNA sequence: TGTGCCAGCTCACCGGGACAGGCATCGAACACTGAAGCTTTCTTT. Translation gives CASSPGQASNTEAFF.

This clone was counted at least ten times. CDR3 residues: CASSSPGQGRQTQYF. The CDR3 coding sequence is TGTGCCAGCAGTTCCCCGGGACAGGGTCGACAGACCCAGTACTTC. The V and J genes are TRBV28 and TRBJ2-5; 9 bases line up with TRBD1. Germline trimming cut 4 bases from V and 6 bases from J; bases unmatched to any gene: 9. From germline, CDR1 is MDHEN and CDR2 SYDVKM. CDR3 size: 15 residues.

The DNA of the CDR3 is TGTGCCGCCTCTGAGACGGGTAGCTCTGGAAACACCATATATTTT. This encodes CAASETGSSGNTIYF. V usage is TRBV6-5 and J usage is TRBJ1-3; D gene uncertain. Trimming cost V 11 bases and J 0 bases, with 17 bases left between them. CDR1 MNHEY and CDR2 SVGAGI come from the germline V gene. CDR3 length: 15 residues.

This clone was observed many times. V and J are TRBV6-1 and TRBJ2-1; possible D gene TRBD1, 5 bases. V lost 6 bases to trimming and J lost 7 bases, with 10 bases between them. The CDR3 runs 12 residues. The germline V gene has CDR1 MNHNS and CDR2 SASEGT. CDR3 bases: TGTGCCAGCAGCGTCGACAGAAATGAGCAGTTCTTC. Its translation is CASSVDRNEQFF.

This CDR3 reads CASSEYGGAGNTIYF. The CDR3 nucleotides are TGTGCCAGCAGTGAATATGGGGGGGCTGGAAACACCATATATTTT. The V call is TRBV25-1, the J call TRBJ1-3, with D tentatively TRBD1 (5 bases). The germline V gene has CDR1 MGHDK and CDR2 SYGVNS. V lost 0 bases and J 2 bases, leaving 8 bases between the germline ends. The CDR3 spans 15 residues.

The gene calls are TRBV5-1 and TRBJ1-1, with D possibly matching TRBD1 (6 bases). Trimming left V 3 bases short and J 4 bases short, with 10 bases between. The CDR3 sequence is 13 residues long. Germline CDR1 and CDR2: SGHRS and YFSETQ. CDR3 DNA: TGCGCCAGCAGCTCACAGGGTTCCACTGAAGCTTTCTTT. This translates into CASSSQGSTEAFF.

A single count supports this clone. The rearrangement uses TRBV11-2 and TRBJ2-1, with TRBD1 matching over 8 bases. V was pared by 4 bases and J by 2 bases, with 7 bases of the junction left unmatched. The CDR3 has 16 amino acids. Germline-derived CDR1 and CDR2 are SGHAT and FQNNGV. CDR3 nucleotide sequence: TGTGCCAGCAGCTCCCCCCAGGGGGCGGCCTACAATGAGCAGTTCTTC. It yields the protein CASSSPQGAAYNEQFF.

The chain combines TRBV6-5 with TRBJ1-2; tentative D call: TRBD1 (5 bases). Trimming took off 2 bases at V and 0 bases at J, with 13 bases between the two ends. The V gene's germline CDR1 is MNHEY and CDR2 SVGAGI. This CDR3 has 16 residues. CDR3 in DNA: TGTGCCAGCAGTTACGCAGCCGCGACAGCTAACTATGGCTACACCTTC. It codes for CASSYAAATANYGYTF.

This clone was picked up a small number of times. This chain uses TRBV14 with TRBJ1-1; D is uncertain. CDR3 length equals 14 residues. CDR1 is SGHDN and CDR2 is FVKESK in the germline V gene. The V end lost 1 base, the J end lost 7 bases, and 13 bases lay between the germline ends. The DNA for the CDR3 is TGTGCCAGCAGCCAAGTCATGGGAAGCGGTGAAGCTTTCTTT. Protein: CASSQVMGSGEAFF.

This clone was seen just once. The rearrangement links TRBV4-1 to TRBJ2-3, with TRBD2 matching over 7 bases. This CDR3 is built from 16 residues. The J segment lost 7 bases and the V segment lost 3 bases, leaving 13 bases of the junction unmatched. The germline V gene has CDR1 MGHRA and CDR2 YSYEKL. CDR3 sequence (DNA): TGCGCCAGCAGCCACCCTGCCCGGGACTACGAGAATACGCAGTATTTT. It encodes CASSHPARDYENTQYF.

The chain uses TRBV6-6 and TRBJ1-1, with 7 positions matching TRBD1. The CDR3 extends over 13 amino acids. The V segment lost 2 bases and the J segment 7 bases; nucleotides outside the gene matches: 4. CDR1 MNHNY and CDR2 SVGAGI come from the germline V gene (reference sequence). Written as DNA, the CDR3 is TGTGCCAGCAGTTACCCCTCAGGGGGTGAAGCTTTCTTT. This gives the protein CASSYPSGGEAFF.

The genes are TRBV11-3 and TRBJ1-4, with unresolved D. V was pared by 2 bases and J by 4 bases, with 17 bases between. The CDR3 totals 17 residues. Germline values: CDR1 SGHNT, CDR2 YENEEA. CDR3 protein: CASSLYLGPTINEKLFF. The DNA of the CDR3 is TGTGCCAGCAGCTTATACCTCGGACCGACTATTAATGAAAAACTGTTTTTT.

The chain links TRBV6-5 to TRBJ1-5; 8 nucleotides align to TRBD1. Per the germline V gene, CDR1 is MNHEY and CDR2 is SVGAGI. The CDR3 runs 14 residues. V was pared by 6 bases and J by 3 bases, with 4 bases of the junction left unmatched. The CDR3 DNA follows: TGTGCCAGCAGGGGACAGGCGAACAATCAGCCCCAGCATTTT. Amino acid sequence: CASRGQANNQPQHF.